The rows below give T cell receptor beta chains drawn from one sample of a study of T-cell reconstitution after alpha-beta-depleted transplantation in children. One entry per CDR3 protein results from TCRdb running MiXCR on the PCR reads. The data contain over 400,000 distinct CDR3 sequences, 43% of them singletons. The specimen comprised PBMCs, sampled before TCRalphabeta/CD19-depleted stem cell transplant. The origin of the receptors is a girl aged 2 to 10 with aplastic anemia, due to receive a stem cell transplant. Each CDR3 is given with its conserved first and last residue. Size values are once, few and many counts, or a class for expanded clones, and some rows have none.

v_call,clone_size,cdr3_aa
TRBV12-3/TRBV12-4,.,CASSRGARNYGYTF
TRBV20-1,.,CSASFRGRGANVLTF
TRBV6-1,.,CASSENTALRQFF
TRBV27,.,CASSVLAGAYGYTF
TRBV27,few,CASSSLGQGRHEQYF
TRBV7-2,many,CASSVGGGRVQETQYF
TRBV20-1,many,CSAVAGLSDTQYF
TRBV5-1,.,CASRWGVNEQFF
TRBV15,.,CATSWGKGTDTQYF
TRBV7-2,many,CASSLGGLAGVVEQYF
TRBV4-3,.,CASSQEGSGRAKQFF
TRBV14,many,CASSHVGNRQGSYEQYF
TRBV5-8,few,CASSFHRQGPGGSPLHF
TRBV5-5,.,CASSFVQRGELFF
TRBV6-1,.,CASTKSGAYNEQFF
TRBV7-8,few,CASQNPISGTGNREAFF
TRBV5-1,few,CASHLEYLGSPLHF
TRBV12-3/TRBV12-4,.,CASSRTSGSVTGDLFF
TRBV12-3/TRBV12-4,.,CASSFAGGRSPLHF
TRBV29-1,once,CSVEEASGGLDF
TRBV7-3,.,CASSRYYTDTQYF
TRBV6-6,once,CASWVAGNTEAFF
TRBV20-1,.,CSARDRGSSTADTQYF
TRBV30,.,CAWSVAGDSSYEQYF